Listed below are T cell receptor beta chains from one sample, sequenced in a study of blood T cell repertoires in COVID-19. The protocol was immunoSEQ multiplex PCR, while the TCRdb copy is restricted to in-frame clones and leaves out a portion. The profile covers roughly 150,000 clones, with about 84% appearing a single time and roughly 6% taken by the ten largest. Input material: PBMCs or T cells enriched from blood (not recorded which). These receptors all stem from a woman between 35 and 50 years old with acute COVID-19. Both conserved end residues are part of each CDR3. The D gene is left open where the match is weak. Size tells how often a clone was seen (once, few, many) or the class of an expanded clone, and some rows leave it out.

TGTGCCAGCAGTTCGAGGGCCAGCAATCAGCCCCAGCATTTT,CASSSRASNQPQHF,.,TRBV6-5,TRBJ1-5,once
TGTGCCAGTACGAAGGGGGTTCGATCGAACACTGAAGCTTTCTTT,CASTKGVRSNTEAFF,.,TRBV19,TRBJ1-1,.
TGTGCCAGCAGCTTAGGGGCTAGCGGGAGGGGGTCCTACAATGAGCAGTTCTTC,CASSLGASGRGSYNEQFF,TRBD2,TRBV11-3,TRBJ2-1,.
TGTGCCAGCAGTGAACAACTAGCGGGAGCATTAGGTTCCTACGAGCAGTACTTC,CASSEQLAGALGSYEQYF,TRBD2,TRBV2,TRBJ2-7,.
TGTGCCAGCAGTGAATTTTGGGGCGGGAGGGATGAGCAGTTCTTC,CASSEFWGGRDEQFF,TRBD2,TRBV6-1,TRBJ2-1,.
TGTGCCAGCAGCTTGGGACAGGGGGCCCACGAGCAGTACTTC,CASSLGQGAHEQYF,TRBD1,TRBV5-8,TRBJ2-7,few
TGCAGCTTAACAGAGGGCGGGGAGCTGTTTTTT,CSLTEGGELFF,.,TRBV29-1,TRBJ2-2,.
TGTGCCAGCAGTGAAGCGAGGTCCCCCAGAGGCACAGATACGCAGTATTTT,CASSEARSPRGTDTQYF,.,TRBV6-1,TRBJ2-3,.
TGTGCCAGCAGCCAAGGGTCCGCAGGGGGTTATGGCTACACCTTC,CASSQGSAGGYGYTF,TRBD1,TRBV3-1/TRBV3-2,TRBJ1-2,.
TGTGCCAGTAGTCCGGGACAGAGCCATAGAGATACGCAGTATTTT,CASSPGQSHRDTQYF,TRBD1,TRBV19,TRBJ2-3,.
TGTGCCAGCAGTTTAATGGTCGGGTCGAACACCGGGGAGCTGTTTTTT,CASSLMVGSNTGELFF,.,TRBV28,TRBJ2-2,.
TGTGCCAGTAGTATGCAGGGGGATTTATCAGCTTTCTTT,CASSMQGDLSAFF,TRBD1,TRBV19,TRBJ1-1,.
TGTGCCAGCAGTTTAGGGCAGGGAGGCAAGGCTGAAGCTTTCTTT,CASSLGQGGKAEAFF,.,TRBV28,TRBJ1-1,.
TGTGCCAGCAGTGAAGAAGGGGCCCCGAACACTGAAGCTTTCTTT,CASSEEGAPNTEAFF,.,TRBV6-1,TRBJ1-1,.
TGTGCCAGTAGTATAGATCTATCGGGGCAGCCCCAGCATTTT,CASSIDLSGQPQHF,.,TRBV19,TRBJ1-5,.
TGCGCCAGCACCCAGATCCGGGACAAGTATTGGACCTCCTCTGGGGCCAACGTCCTGACTTTC,CASTQIRDKYWTSSGANVLTF,.,TRBV10-1,TRBJ2-6,.
TGTGCCAGCAGCTTGGAAGACGGGGGCGAGCAGTACTTC,CASSLEDGGEQYF,.,TRBV5-4,TRBJ2-7,.
TGTGCCAGCAGACGCATGACAGGGGAAGCTTTCTTT,CASRRMTGEAFF,TRBD1,TRBV14,TRBJ1-1,few
TGTGCCAGCACCCGGGGCCTACAGGGGATGTCGCAGTATTTT,CASTRGLQGMSQYF,TRBD1,TRBV28,TRBJ2-3,once
TGCGCCAGCAGCTTCTCCAGGGCCTATGGCTACACCTTC,CASSFSRAYGYTF,.,TRBV5-1,TRBJ1-2,many
TGTGCCAGCTCCGGGACAGGGGGTCAAGAGACCCAGTACTTC,CASSGTGGQETQYF,TRBD1,TRBV3-1/TRBV3-2,TRBJ2-5,.
TGCGCCAGCAGCCAAGTGTGGGAGCTGAGCTCCTATAATTCACCCCTCCACTTT,CASSQVWELSSYNSPLHF,.,TRBV4-1,TRBJ1-6,once
TGTGCCAGCAGCGACGGACTAGCGGGAGGGCGAATTTACGAGCAGTACTTC,CASSDGLAGGRIYEQYF,TRBD2,TRBV7-2,TRBJ2-7,.
TGTGCCAGTAGTATAGGTGGACTAGCGGGTTACAATGAGCAGTTCTTC,CASSIGGLAGYNEQFF,TRBD2,TRBV19,TRBJ2-1,.
TGTGCCATCAGTGTAAAGGACAGGGCTGACTATGGCTACACCTTC,CAISVKDRADYGYTF,TRBD1,TRBV10-3,TRBJ1-2,.
TGTGCCAGCAGTCCAACAGGGAGCTCCTATAATTCACCCCTCCACTTT,CASSPTGSSYNSPLHF,.,TRBV27,TRBJ1-6,few
TGTGCCAGCAGTTACGTTAAACGAGATCTGTTCTTC,CASSYVKRDLFF,.,TRBV6-2/TRBV6-3,TRBJ2-1,once
TGTGCCAGCACCCAGGGACTAGCGGGAGGTAGGGAGACCCAGTACTTC,CASTQGLAGGRETQYF,TRBD2,TRBV4-2,TRBJ2-5,once
TGTGCCAGCAGGGCAACAGGGGGCGTCTATGGCTACACCTTC,CASRATGGVYGYTF,TRBD1,TRBV7-2,TRBJ1-2,.
TGTGCCTGCGACAGGTGGAACTCCTACGAGCAGTACTTC,CACDRWNSYEQYF,.,TRBV30,TRBJ2-7,.
TGTGCCAGCAGCTTAACAGTGACTAGCGGGGCCTACAATGAGCAGTTCTTC,CASSLTVTSGAYNEQFF,TRBD2,TRBV7-9,TRBJ2-1,.
TGCGGCGGAGGAAGGGGAACAGATACGCAGTATTTT,CGGGRGTDTQYF,.,TRBV29-1,TRBJ2-3,.
TGCAGCGTTGACAGCTGGACTAGCGGGAGATCCACAGATACGCAGTATTTT,CSVDSWTSGRSTDTQYF,TRBD2,TRBV29-1,TRBJ2-3,.
TGTGCCAGCAGTGAAGGTCGGGGACTAGTAGGCAATGAGCAGTTCTTC,CASSEGRGLVGNEQFF,TRBD2,TRBV2,TRBJ2-1,.
TGTGCCAGCAGTGAAGGGGAGGGCGGCGCAGATACGCAGTATTTT,CASSEGEGGADTQYF,TRBD2,TRBV2,TRBJ2-3,.
TGTGCCAGCAGCCAAGCGAGCACAGATACGCAGTATTTT,CASSQASTDTQYF,.,TRBV3-1/TRBV3-2,TRBJ2-3,.
TGTGCCAGCAGCAGGGGGATCGGCAGTCGTAACGAGCAGTACTTC,CASSRGIGSRNEQYF,.,TRBV5-8,TRBJ2-7,.
TGTGCCTGGACTAAACAGGGTCCGAACACTGAAGCTTTCTTT,CAWTKQGPNTEAFF,.,TRBV30,TRBJ1-1,.
TGTGCCACCAGCCTTCGGGGACAGAACTATGGCTACACCTTC,CATSLRGQNYGYTF,TRBD1,TRBV15,TRBJ1-2,.
TGTGCCAGCAGGGACAGGGGCGAGAACACTGAAGCTTTCTTT,CASRDRGENTEAFF,TRBD1,TRBV6-4,TRBJ1-1,.
TGTGCCAGCAGCTTGGGTAGGGGATCCGGGACTACTGAAGCTTTCTTT,CASSLGRGSGTTEAFF,.,TRBV5-6,TRBJ1-1,many
TGTGCCAGCTCACCATTGGCAGGGAGGAGAGAAGATGGCTACACCTTC,CASSPLAGRREDGYTF,.,TRBV18,TRBJ1-2,.
TGTGCCAGCAGCTTACAGGGCACCAATCAGCCCCAGCATTTT,CASSLQGTNQPQHF,.,TRBV7-9,TRBJ1-5,.
TGTGCCAGTGCTACCGACAGGGGGCATGGCTACACCTTC,CASATDRGHGYTF,TRBD1,TRBV19,TRBJ1-2,.
TGCGCCAGCAGCCGAACAGGGCCCTTTAATGAAAAACTGTTTTTT,CASSRTGPFNEKLFF,.,TRBV5-1,TRBJ1-4,.
TGCGCCAGCAGCTTGCTTACCGGGGGGGGAAACACCGGGGAGCTGTTTTTT,CASSLLTGGGNTGELFF,TRBD2,TRBV5-1,TRBJ2-2,.